These T cell receptor beta chains were read from a single sample in a study of monozygotic twins with inflammatory bowel disease. Following a re-call of the 5' RACE reads, TCRdb has one entry per CDR3 protein and lacks DNA. The specimen's table records approximately 400,000 distinct CDR3 sequences. The sequencing input was blood. The source of these receptors is a human donor with ulcerative colitis or Crohn's disease, or a healthy co-twin of an affected twin (not recorded which). The CDR3 runs from the conserved cysteine through the conserved F or W.

J gene,V gene,CDR3 protein
TRBJ1-5,TRBV4-3,CASNREYSNQPQHF
TRBJ1-2,TRBV11-2,CASSRSVGDGYTF
TRBJ2-5,TRBV7-8,CASSLVPHQETQYF
TRBJ2-5,TRBV9,CASSVAPLAEETQYF
TRBJ1-2,TRBV29-1,CSVDDVPANYGYTF
TRBJ2-7,TRBV2,CASSEQGISYEQYF
TRBJ2-1,TRBV18,CASSHSVRAVNNEQFF
TRBJ2-5,TRBV4-1,CASSQDPGPGGETQYF
TRBJ2-4,TRBV30,CAWSVSKNIQYF
TRBJ2-7,TRBV12-3/TRBV12-4,CASSLGDRGKSNYEQYF
TRBJ1-4,TRBV20-1,CSAPDPGHRNEKLFF
TRBJ2-7,TRBV4-1,CASSQDGGYEQYF
TRBJ1-5,TRBV4-1,CASSQGEGHSNQPQHF
TRBJ2-7,TRBV5-1,CASSLVLADEQYF
TRBJ2-7,TRBV7-3,CASSSGRTGADEQYF
TRBJ2-3,TRBV6-2/TRBV6-3,CASATAGGSGTQYF
TRBJ2-7,TRBV4-1,CASSQDFGTDTYEQYF
TRBJ2-1,TRBV15,CATSRIAGARNEQFF
TRBJ2-3,TRBV18,CASSPRTSGGVDTQYF
TRBJ2-2,TRBV11-1,CASSPLSSVGGIAWGGELFF
TRBJ2-3,TRBV5-6,CASSLRPRTDTQYF
TRBJ2-4,TRBV4-2,CASSQEGSGGQDIQYF
TRBJ1-2,TRBV27,CASSLRQGLNYGYTF
TRBJ2-7,TRBV19,CASSIDGTGGYEQYF
TRBJ2-1,TRBV5-1,CASSFLAGNNEQFF
TRBJ2-3,TRBV20-1,CSPAIASTDTQYF
TRBJ2-1,TRBV6-5,CASSYGTGETYNEQFF
TRBJ2-1,TRBV20-1,CSAISGGISYNEQFF
TRBJ2-5,TRBV10-3,CAIQSGGAGETQYF
TRBJ2-1,TRBV7-2,CASSPTRSLYEQFF
TRBJ2-7,TRBV4-2,CASSQDRGEQYF
TRBJ2-7,TRBV5-1,CASSLGDGLDEQYF
TRBJ2-3,TRBV6-1,CARCQAGGVDTQYF
TRBJ2-2,TRBV7-7,CASSLATSGNTGELFF
TRBJ2-5,TRBV4-2,CASSLRTSGGAQETQYF
TRBJ2-5,TRBV27,CASSLSGSYQETQYF
TRBJ2-7,TRBV18,CASSPPGGGTLSYEQYF
TRBJ2-4,TRBV5-1,CASSRTGDQNIQYF
TRBJ2-5,TRBV7-2,CASSFQGQGQETQYF
TRBJ2-1,TRBV5-1,CASSLTSGGARNNEQFF
TRBJ2-2,TRBV7-9,CASSPAYANTGELFF
TRBJ2-5,TRBV4-3,CASSQGVSSGVQETQYF
TRBJ2-5,TRBV6-2/TRBV6-3,CASSKPDNQETQYF
TRBJ2-3,TRBV7-8,CASSFLPGGYTDTQYF
TRBJ2-3,TRBV4-1,CASSQDWYTQYF
TRBJ2-1,TRBV5-1,CASSLDRGGIHDEQFF
TRBJ2-7,TRBV12-3/TRBV12-4,CASSFGLAYEQYF
TRBJ2-1,TRBV7-6,CASSSTPSGGQSYNEQFF
TRBJ1-1,TRBV30,CAWSVREGTAEAFF
TRBJ2-2,TRBV29-1,CSVERDRGTGELFF
TRBJ2-2,TRBV5-1,CASGHRVPGELFF
TRBJ2-3,TRBV6-4,CASSEGQGADTQYF
TRBJ2-2,TRBV9,CASSVGTGELFF
TRBJ2-1,TRBV6-1,CASRNNNEQFF
TRBJ1-4,TRBV7-3,CASSLGSGEKLFF